This T cell receptor beta chain was identified in a study of technical replicates of blood from a few donors. After removal of 3 bases from V and 0 bases from J, the junction contained 3 bases not matched to a gene. Germline loops: CDR1 SGHVS, CDR2 FQNEAQ. The CDR3 has 17 amino acids. Sequenced by immunoSEQ multiplex PCR; TCRdb stores in-frame clones only, minus some. This table holds around 100,000 clones, roughly 95% found once. V is TRBV7-8 and J is TRBJ2-7; TRBD2 agrees at 15 bases. Sequencing was done on a sample of T cells isolated from PBMCs. This receptor was taken from a human donor in good health. CDR3 residues: CASSFGTSGGISYEQYF. The CDR3 coding sequence is TGTGCCAGCAGCTTCGGGACTAGCGGGGGGATCTCCTACGAGCAGTACTTC. The full variable domain, completed using reference TRBV7-8 and TRBJ2-7, is GAGVSQSPRYKVAKRGQDVALRCDPISGHVSLFWYQQALGQGPEFLTYFQNEAQLDKSGLPSDRFFAERPEGSVSTLKIQRTQQEDSAVYLCASSFGTSGGISYEQYFGPGTRLTVT.